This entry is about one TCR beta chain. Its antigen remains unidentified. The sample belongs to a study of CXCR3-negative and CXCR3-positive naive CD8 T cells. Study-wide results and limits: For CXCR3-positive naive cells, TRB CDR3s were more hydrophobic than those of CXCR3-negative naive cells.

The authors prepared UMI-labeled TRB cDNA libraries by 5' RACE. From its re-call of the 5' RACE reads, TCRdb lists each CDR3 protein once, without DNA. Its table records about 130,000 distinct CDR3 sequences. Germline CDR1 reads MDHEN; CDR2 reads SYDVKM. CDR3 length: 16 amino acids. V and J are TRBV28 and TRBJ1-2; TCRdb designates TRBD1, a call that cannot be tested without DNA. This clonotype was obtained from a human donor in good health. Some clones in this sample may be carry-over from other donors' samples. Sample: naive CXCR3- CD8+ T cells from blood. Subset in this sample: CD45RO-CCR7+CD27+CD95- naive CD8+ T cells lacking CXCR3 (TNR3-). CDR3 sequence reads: CTSSSTHSDSAYGYTF.